This T cell receptor beta chain was profiled in a study of blood T cell repertoires in COVID-19. Whole-study context: Samples of COVID-19 (acute and convalescent) were obtained from the United States, Italy and Spain.

CDR3 length: 12 residues. Germline CDR1 and CDR2: SQVTM and ANQGSEA. Trimming took off 6 bases at V and 1 base at J, with 9 bases between the two ends. Profiled with immunoSEQ multiplex PCR; TCRdb holds only in-frame clones, not every one. The data show some 97,000 clones, approximately 89% seen once. Sequenced sample: peripheral blood. This clonotype was sampled from a man aged 55 to 69 with acute or convalescent COVID-19. The V call is TRBV29-1, the J call TRBJ1-1; D is possibly TRBD1 (6 bases). This CDR3 reads CSVGASNTEAFF. CDR3 sequence (DNA): TGCAGCGTGGGGGCTTCGAACACTGAAGCTTTCTTT.